These 25 T cell receptor beta chains came from one sample sequenced in a study of T cell clonality in common variable immunodeficiency (dated by TCRdb to 2013 to 2016). General findings and caveats noted by the study authors: Fewer deletions and N-nucleotide insertions were reportedly observed in CVID TCRbeta sequences, and highly modified clones with 13 or more V deletions were reportedly absent from CVID TCRbeta sequences.

No cognate antigen is known for these TCRs. Libraries came from the immunoSEQ multiplex PCR assay. This immuneACCESS table, as held by TCRdb, lists in-frame sequences with V and J called but not all clones. Of the missing ones, under half trace to an unresolved V gene in checked studies; the others have no known cause. Across this sample, about 26,000 clones were tabulated and none appeared just once. The ten largest make up approximately 25% of the sample. The specimen sequenced was peripheral blood mononuclear cells. The receptor set was obtained from a human donor with common variable immunodeficiency.

In the case of this clone: This may be a read error, as it is one base from a much larger clone. The read ends 3 residues early relative to the CDR3; the germline J gene fills the gap. The rearrangement joins TRBV7-9 to TRBJ2-7; 11 bases agree with TRBD1. The CDR3 length is 15 residues. J gave up 2 bases and V 5 bases, and 5 bases lay outside the gene matches. Germline CDR1 SEHNR, CDR2 FQNEAQ (reference sequence). CDR3 DNA, as far as it was read: TGTGCCAGCAGCCCCTCGGGACAGGGGGCCTACGAG. Its protein product is CASSPSGQGAYE. The whole CDR3 sequence is CASSPSGQGAYEQYF.

The sample holds a few counts of this clone. The read halts 3 residues ahead of the CDR3 end, with the missing end drawn from the germline J gene. The rearrangement joins TRBV2 to TRBJ1-2, with D hard to call. Germline V gene sequence: CDR1 SNHLY, CDR2 FYNNEI. V was shortened by 9 bases and J by 3 bases, with 8 bases between the two germline ends. This CDR3 spans 11 amino acids. CDR3 bases read: TGTGCCAGGAGGCGGGACTATGGC. It encodes CARRRDYG. The full-length CDR3 reads as CARRRDYGYTF.

About this clone: The CDR3 end lies 3 residues beyond the end of the read and is filled in from the germline J gene. The chain joins TRBV6-1 to TRBJ2-2, with 13 nucleotides matching TRBD2. This CDR3 has 17 residues. Trimming took 1 base from V and 7 from J; bases not matched to a gene: 6. Germline V CDR1 and CDR2: MNHNS, SASEGT. The CDR3 region is CASSEVPGLAGRGELFF. The DNA read from the CDR3 is TGTGCCAGCAGTGAAGTCCCGGGACTAGCGGGACGCGGGGAG.

This clone was detected only a few times. The CDR3 end is not reached by the read, which stops 3 residues before it; the germline J gene fills it in. V usage is TRBV7-2 and J usage is TRBJ2-2, with TRBD1 matching 9 bases. The germline CDR1 and CDR2 sequences are SGHTA and FQGNSA. This CDR3 is 15 amino acids long. V dropped 3 bases and J dropped 4; count of bases not matched to a gene: 3. The chain's CDR3 is CASSFGTGRTGELFF. The DNA read from the CDR3 is TGTGCCAGCAGCTTCGGGACAGGGCGCACCGGGGAG.

This clone appeared a few times. Read data end 3 residues before the CDR3 end; the end is taken from the germline J gene. The chain links TRBV18 to TRBJ2-7; D is possibly TRBD2 (6 bases). Germline V gene lookup returns CDR1 KGHSH and CDR2 LQKENI. The CDR3 is 16 residues long. V was shortened by 2 bases and J by 2 bases, with 16 bases between the two germline ends. The CDR3 sequence: CASSPSEHPGAYEQYF. The CDR3 bases that were read are TGTGCCAGCTCACCATCTGAACATCCGGGGGCCTACGAG.

This clone appeared many times. The read terminates 3 residues ahead of where the CDR3 ends, so the germline J gene completes it. The V and J genes are TRBV5-4 and TRBJ1-2; 7 bases are a match to TRBD1. V was pared by 0 bases and J by 5 bases, with 10 bases of the junction left unmatched. This CDR3 has 16 amino acids. The germline V gene has CDR1 SGHNT and CDR2 YYREEE (reference sequence). The sequenced part of the CDR3 DNA is TGTGCCAGCAGCTTGGCCTTTAGTCGACAGGGTTATGGC. Translated, it gives CASSLAFSRQGYG. In full, the CDR3 reads CASSLAFSRQGYGYTF.

This clone occurred many times. The sequence runs out 3 residues before the end of the CDR3; the remainder is reconstructed from the germline J gene. The chain has TRBV20-1 and TRBJ1-5; 8 bases are shared with TRBD1. CDR1 is DFQATT, CDR2 SNEGSKA, per germline (reference sequence). V was clipped by 3 bases and J by 4 bases; unmatched bases: 5. CDR3 length: 14 residues. This CDR3 is CSARVDRGNQPQHF. Partial CDR3 DNA: TGCAGTGCTAGGGTTGACAGGGGTAATCAGCCC.

Judged by abundance, this clone is medium-sized. With the read ending 3 residues before the CDR3 end, the germline J gene is used to fill in that end. The V call is TRBV29-1, the J call TRBJ1-2; TRBD1 is a possible D gene (6 bases). Germline CDR1 is SQVTM and CDR2 is ANQGSEA. V was cut by 6 bases and J by 2 bases, with 13 bases left in between. This CDR3 has 13 amino acids. CDR3 in amino acids: CSVEPRGNYGYTF. CDR3 DNA (partial): TGCAGCGTCGAGCCCAGGGGCAACTATGGC.

Worth noting for this clone: The CDR3 is cut off 3 residues early in the read; its end comes from the germline J gene. This chain uses TRBV5-4 with TRBJ2-7; D might be TRBD1 (6 bases). V lost 9 bases and J 4 bases, leaving 20 bases between the germline ends. The V gene's germline CDR1 is SGHNT and CDR2 YYREEE (reference sequence). The CDR3 has 14 residues. CDR3 residues: CATNRDTVLYEQYF. The covered CDR3 bases are TGTGCCACGAACCGGGACACAGTTTTATACGAG.

This clone was seen a few times. The read falls 3 residues short of the CDR3 end, and the missing part is taken from the germline J gene. The chain links TRBV2 to TRBJ1-4; TRBD1 is a possible D gene (5 bases). V was pared by 6 bases and J by 7 bases, with 12 bases between. Germline lookup yields CDR1 SNHLY and CDR2 FYNNEI. The CDR3 covers 13 residues. The CDR3 bases that were read are TGTGCCAGCAGGGGGGGTCGAGCTGAAAAA. Translated, it gives CASRGGRAEK. The entire CDR3 sequence reads CASRGGRAEKLFF.

About this clone: Read data end 3 residues before the CDR3 end; the end is taken from the germline J gene. The chain couples TRBV6-1 to TRBJ1-2; TRBD1 is a possible D gene (6 bases). The CDR3 is made up of 14 amino acids. Germline V gene lookup returns CDR1 MNHNS and CDR2 SASEGT. V lost 4 bases to trimming and J lost 4 bases, with 13 bases between them. This CDR3 is CASSAGTTRYGYTF. Incomplete CDR3 DNA: TGTGCCAGCAGTGCGGGGACAACCCGCTATGGC.

This clone was seen at least ten times. The sequenced fragment ends 3 residues before the CDR3 boundary, so the rest is inferred from the germline J gene. This chain joins TRBV19 and TRBJ1-6, with D maybe TRBD1 (6 bases). Germline V gene sequence: CDR1 LNHDA, CDR2 SQIVND (reference sequence). Trimming cost V 5 bases and J 0 bases, with 23 bases left between them. The CDR3 has 20 amino acids. The DNA read from the CDR3 is TGTGCCAGTAGTCCAAGGGGTTGGACAGAATCAAGCTCCTATAATTCACCC. It yields the protein CASSPRGWTESSSYNSP. The entire CDR3 protein is CASSPRGWTESSSYNSPLHF.

This clone was detected many times. The CDR3 sequence is CASSQTTGGAGELFF. Partial CDR3 DNA: TGTGCCAGCAGCCAAACGACAGGGGGCGCGGGGGAG. This chain joins TRBV7-2 and TRBJ2-2; 10 positions agree with TRBD1. Coverage ceases 3 residues before the CDR3 finishes, and the germline J gene fills in the end. The J segment lost 8 bases and the V segment lost 5 bases, leaving 8 bases of the junction unmatched. CDR3 length equals 15 residues. The germline V gene encodes CDR1 SGHTA and CDR2 FQGNSA. Full variable domain (remainder filled in from reference TRBV7-2 and TRBJ2-2): GAGVSQSPSNKVTEKGKDVELRCDPISGHTALYWYRQSLGQGLEFLIYFQGNSAPDKSGLPSDRFSAERTGGSVSTLTIQRTQQEDSAVYLCASSQTTGGAGELFFGEGSRLTVL.

This clone was seen repeatedly, ten times or more. CDR3 DNA, as far as it was read: TGTGCCAGTAGCGGGACAGGGATCACAGATACG. It codes for CASSGTGITDT. In full, the CDR3 is CASSGTGITDTQYF. This sequence joins TRBV19 and TRBJ2-3, with 9 nucleotides matching TRBD1. The sequence runs out 3 residues before the end of the CDR3; the remainder is reconstructed from the germline J gene. Trimming removed 6 bases from V and 2 bases from J; junction bases left unmatched: 3. Per germline, CDR1 LNHDA and CDR2 SQIVND (reference sequence). This CDR3 comprises 14 residues.

This clone was seen ten or more times. The CDR3 end lies 3 residues beyond the end of the read and is filled in from the germline J gene. V and J are TRBV30 and TRBJ1-4; maybe TRBD1 (6 bases). V was trimmed by 0 bases and J by 3 bases, leaving 11 bases between them. CDR3 size: 15 residues. In germline, CDR1 is GTSNPN, CDR2 SVGIG (reference sequence). The CDR3 loop reads CAWSVIRGSNEKLFF. The part of the CDR3 DNA that was read is TGTGCCTGGAGTGTAATCAGGGGCTCTAATGAAAAA.

Only a few counts were recorded for this clone. Coverage ceases 3 residues before the CDR3 finishes, and the germline J gene fills in the end. This chain uses TRBV5-6 with TRBJ2-1, with 9 bases matching TRBD2. The germline CDR1 and CDR2 sequences are SGHDT and YYEEEE. There are 14 residues in the CDR3. The V and J ends lost 4 bases and 6 bases, in that order; junction bases with no gene match: 5. The part of the CDR3 DNA that was read is TGTGCCAGCAGCCTGCGGGGGGGCTCCAATGAG. Translated: CASSLRGGSNE. In full, the CDR3 reads CASSLRGGSNEQFF.

This clone was observed a handful of times. The missing CDR3 end, 3 residues past where the read stops, is filled in from the germline J gene. The rearrangement links TRBV19 to TRBJ2-3; 7 positions agree with TRBD1. The V gene's germline CDR1 is LNHDA and CDR2 SQIVND (reference sequence). V lost 1 base, J lost 8 bases, and 6 bases stayed unmatched. The CDR3 runs to 14 residues. The CDR3 spells CASSIGGGPATQYF. CDR3 DNA, as far as it was read: TGTGCCAGTAGTATAGGAGGGGGCCCGGCTACG.

This clone occurred many times. With the read ending 3 residues before the CDR3 end, the germline J gene is used to fill in that end. The J gene is TRBJ2-7, the V gene TRBV10-3, with TRBD1 matching 7 bases. The CDR3 runs to 12 residues. V dropped 6 bases and J dropped 3; count of bases not matched to a gene: 2. Germline V CDR1 and CDR2: ENHRY, SYGVKD. CDR3 bases read: TGTGCCATCAGCCGGGACAGCTACGAG. It encodes CAISRDSYE. The full CDR3 sequence reads CAISRDSYEQYF.

The CDR3 is CASNNYNEQFF. The sequenced CDR3 bases are TGTGCCAGCAATAACTACAATGAG. The chain couples TRBV7-2 to TRBJ2-1; D call uncertain. Sequencing ends 3 residues short of the CDR3 end; the germline J gene provides the rest. CDR3 size: 11 residues. V gave up 7 bases and J gave up 3 bases, with 4 bases separating them. The V gene's germline CDR1 is SGHTA and CDR2 FQGNSA.

This clone was counted at least ten times. The observed sequence ends 3 residues before the CDR3 terminus, with the missing tail filled in from the germline J gene. V gene TRBV7-8 combines with J gene TRBJ2-1, with D perhaps matching TRBD1 (6 bases). V lost 5 bases and J lost 5, with 13 bases in between. The CDR3 covers 14 residues. Germline V gene data show CDR1 as SGHVS and CDR2 as FQNEAQ. Here the CDR3 reads CASSRGQSHNEQFF. The part of the CDR3 DNA that was read is TGTGCCAGCAGCCGAGGACAGAGCCACAATGAG.

This clone was recorded many times. The missing CDR3 end, 3 residues past where the read stops, is filled in from the germline J gene. The V gene is TRBV19, the J gene TRBJ1-2; D is possibly TRBD1 (5 bases). Trimming took 3 bases from V and 1 from J, leaving 15 bases between them. CDR1 is LNHDA, CDR2 SQIVND, per germline (reference sequence). This CDR3 has 16 residues. CDR3: CASSIPLGGNNYGYTF. The DNA read from the CDR3 is TGTGCCAGTAGTATCCCATTGGGGGGGAATAACTATGGC.

This clone was seen more than once but under ten times. CDR3 in amino acids: CASSLLASLGTQYF. The sequenced part of the CDR3 DNA is TGCGCCAGCAGCCTACTAGCGTCCTTGGGGACC. This sequence joins TRBV5-1 and TRBJ2-5; 7 nucleotides match TRBD2. The read stops 3 residues short of the end of the CDR3; the missing end is completed from the germline J gene. The germline gives CDR1 SGHRS, CDR2 YFSETQ. Germline trimming cut 4 bases from V and 7 bases from J; bases unmatched to any gene: 10. CDR3 length: 14 amino acids.

This clone was observed at least ten times. Read coverage stops 3 residues before the CDR3 terminus; the germline J gene supplies the remainder. The chain carries TRBV9 and TRBJ2-2; the D gene is possibly TRBD1 (6 bases). Germline CDR1 is SGDLS and CDR2 is YYNGEE. The CDR3 contains 16 residues. With 4 bases removed from V and 0 bases from J, the gap between germline ends came to 13 bases. The CDR3 here is CASSSRTVPNTGELFF. CDR3 bases read: TGTGCCAGCAGCTCTCGGACAGTACCGAACACCGGGGAG.

This clone was seen many times. One end of the junction varies from germline; a read error may be responsible. The read terminates 3 residues ahead of where the CDR3 ends, so the germline J gene completes it. The V gene is TRBV4-2, the J gene TRBJ1-2; the D is unclear. Germline V gives CDR1 LGHNA, CDR2 YNFKEQ. This CDR3 comprises 16 residues. The CDR3 loop is CASSLRGGDSNYGYTF. The part of the CDR3 DNA that was read is TGCGCCAGCAGCTTACGTGGTGGCGACTCTAACTATGGC.

This clone has a count of ten or more. The read halts 3 residues ahead of the CDR3 end, with the missing end drawn from the germline J gene. This chain uses TRBV20-1 with TRBJ1-1; 7 nucleotides match TRBD1. The junction had 2 bases not matched to a gene; V was cut back by 1 base and J by 0 bases. There are 14 residues in the CDR3. CDR1 is DFQATT and CDR2 is SNEGSKA in the germline V gene (reference sequence). The sequenced CDR3 bases are TGCAGTGCTAGAGGTAGGGGGCTGAACACTGAA. This codes for CSARGRGLNTE. The entire CDR3 reads CSARGRGLNTEAFF.